Listed below are T cell receptor beta chains from one sample, sequenced in a study of cytomegalovirus exposure and HLA in healthy donors. Generated by immunoSEQ multiplex PCR, the TCRdb table keeps only in-frame clones and is missing some. Among more than 100,000 clones listed, over 70% were seen once. Sequenced sample: PBMCs. The receptors shown here come from a man aged 45-65 years in good health and CMV-seropositive. Each CDR3 is given with its conserved first and last residue. Fields, in order: V gene, clone size, CDR3 length, D gene, J gene, CDR3 protein, CDR3 DNA. The D gene is left open where the match is weak. Part of the rows lack a size; the others show once, few, many or a class for expanded clones.

>TRBV4-2|-|17|TRBD2|TRBJ2-5
CASSPRALAGGQETQYF
TGTGCCAGCAGCCCCCGGGCACTAGCGGGAGGCCAAGAGACCCAGTACTTC
>TRBV18|-|17|-|TRBJ1-1
CASSTGGGQKMNTEAFF
TGTGCCAGCTCAACGGGAGGTGGCCAAAAAATGAACACTGAAGCTTTCTTT
>TRBV4-2|-|18|-|TRBJ1-5
CASSQVSFGGGSNQPQHF
TGTGCCAGCAGCCAAGTCTCCTTCGGCGGGGGTAGCAATCAGCCCCAGCATTTT
>TRBV30|few|15|TRBD1|TRBJ1-1
CAWSFTGTGGTEAFF
TGTGCCTGGAGTTTCACCGGGACAGGGGGCACTGAAGCTTTCTTT
>TRBV11-1|-|17|-|TRBJ2-7
CASSLARALRSSYEQYF
TGTGCCAGCAGCTTAGCGCGAGCACTTAGGAGCTCCTACGAGCAGTACTTC
>TRBV19|-|12|-|TRBJ2-5
CASSGRGETQYF
TGTGCCAGTAGTGGAAGGGGGGAGACCCAGTACTTC
>TRBV4-3|-|18|TRBD1|TRBJ2-6
CASSRHRDSDSGANVLTF
TGCGCCAGCAGCCGCCACCGGGACAGCGACTCTGGGGCCAACGTCCTGACTTTC
>TRBV5-1|-|17|TRBD2|TRBJ2-7
CASSPWTSGIGSYEQYF
TGCGCCAGCAGCCCCTGGACTAGCGGGATTGGTTCCTACGAGCAGTACTTC
>TRBV5-1|once|15|TRBD1|TRBJ1-6
CASSSQGAGNSPLHF
TGCGCCAGCAGCTCTCAGGGGGCTGGGAATTCACCCCTCCACTTT
>TRBV7-9|-|16|-|TRBJ2-2
CANHYRTGGLLRELFF
TGTGCCAACCATTATCGGACAGGAGGGCTTTTGAGGGAGCTGTTTTTT
>TRBV6-5|-|15|TRBD1|TRBJ2-7
CASSQTGQGLYEQYF
TGTGCCAGCAGCCAGACGGGACAGGGACTATACGAGCAGTACTTC
>TRBV21-1|-|15|-|TRBJ2-7
CASSKGHSVAYEQYF
TGTGCCAGCAGCAAAGGACACAGTGTCGCCTACGAGCAGTACTTC
>TRBV2|-|14|-|TRBJ2-2
CASSRDINTGELFF
TGTGCCAGCAGTAGGGACATAAACACCGGGGAGCTGTTTTTT
>TRBV5-1|-|14|TRBD1|TRBJ1-4
CASRLTGSNEKLFF
TGCGCCAGCAGATTGACAGGGTCAAACGAAAAACTGTTTTTT
>TRBV7-8|-|13|-|TRBJ1-2
CASSPDEGRGYTF
TGTGCCAGCAGCCCGGACGAGGGTCGTGGCTACACCTTC
>TRBV5-1|few|16|-|TRBJ1-3
CASSPDGRGGGNTIYF
TGCGCCAGCAGCCCCGATGGTAGGGGAGGTGGAAACACCATATATTTT
>TRBV7-8|-|14|TRBD2|TRBJ2-7
CASSTSGSSYEQYF
TGTGCCAGCAGTACTAGCGGGAGTTCCTACGAGCAGTACTTC
>TRBV7-2|few|14|TRBD2|TRBJ2-7
CASSSPGLPIERYF
TGTGCCAGCAGCTCACCGGGACTACCAATAGAACGGTACTTC
>TRBV6-1|-|15|-|TRBJ2-1
CASITGQISYNEQFF
TGTGCCAGCATTACCGGACAGATTTCCTACAATGAGCAGTTCTTC
>TRBV28|once|17|-|TRBJ2-3
CASSFPSSVGETDTQYF
TGTGCCAGCAGCTTCCCTTCTAGCGTCGGGGAGACAGATACGCAGTATTTT
>TRBV9|-|14|-|TRBJ2-1
CASSDRDNYNEQFF
TGTGCCAGCAGCGATCGGGACAACTACAATGAGCAGTTCTTC
>TRBV5-1|-|14|-|TRBJ2-3
CASSLDRVPDTQYF
TGCGCCAGCAGCTTGGACAGGGTTCCAGATACGCAGTATTTT
>TRBV25-1|-|15|TRBD1|TRBJ2-6
CASSGGVTGANVLTF
TGTGCCAGCTCAGGGGGCGTAACTGGGGCCAACGTCCTGACTTTC
>TRBV18|-|15|-|TRBJ2-7
CASSPTAGGAREQYF
TGTGCCAGCTCACCAACCGCAGGCGGGGCTCGCGAGCAGTACTTC
>TRBV20-1|-|10|-|TRBJ2-7
CSAGRGEQYF
TGCAGTGCTGGCAGAGGGGAGCAGTACTTC
>TRBV5-4|once|15|TRBD2|TRBJ2-3
CASSPSSGSTDTQYF
TGTGCCAGCAGCCCATCTAGCGGGAGTACAGATACGCAGTATTTT
>TRBV6-1|-|13|TRBD2|TRBJ2-5
CASTAGGEETQYF
TGTGCCAGCACAGCGGGAGGGGAAGAGACCCAGTACTTC
>TRBV5-3|-|20|-|TRBJ2-6
CARRVGQTNTLASGANVLTF
TGTGCCAGAAGGGTTGGACAGACAAATACTCTGGCCTCTGGGGCCAACGTCCTGACTTTC
>TRBV6-5|few|16|TRBD1|TRBJ1-3
CASSYSGGAIGNTIYF
TGTGCCAGCAGTTACTCAGGGGGCGCGATTGGAAACACCATATATTTT
>TRBV5-6|few|15|TRBD1|TRBJ2-2
CASSLQGANTGELFF
TGTGCCAGCAGCTTACAGGGGGCTAACACCGGGGAGCTGTTTTTT
>TRBV11-2|-|18|TRBD2|TRBJ2-7
CASTLSKGLAGALYEQYF
TGTGCCAGCACCCTCAGCAAGGGGTTAGCGGGAGCCCTATACGAGCAGTACTTC
>TRBV29-1|-|14|TRBD2|TRBJ2-3
CSHETSGGTDTQYF
TGCAGCCATGAGACTAGCGGGGGCACAGATACGCAGTATTTT
>TRBV7-9|-|15|-|TRBJ1-5
CASSPRGPSNQPQHF
TGTGCCAGCAGCCCCAGGGGCCCGAGCAATCAGCCCCAGCATTTT
>TRBV6-6|-|13|-|TRBJ2-4
CASNSGQVDIQYF
TGTGCCAGCAACAGCGGGCAAGTGGACATTCAGTACTTC
>TRBV11-3|-|14|-|TRBJ2-1
CASSLGHPYNEQFF
TGTGCCAGCAGCTTGGGGCACCCCTACAATGAGCAGTTCTTC
>TRBV30|-|15|TRBD1|TRBJ1-3
CAWSATGGTGNTIYF
TGTGCCTGGAGCGCGACAGGGGGCACGGGAAACACCATATATTTT
>TRBV10-3|-|16|TRBD2|TRBJ2-2
CAISEFSGRRTGELFF
TGTGCCATCAGTGAGTTCAGCGGGAGACGCACCGGGGAGCTGTTTTTT
>TRBV30|once|14|-|TRBJ1-3
CAWTRETAGNTIYF
TGTGCCTGGACCCGGGAAACAGCTGGAAACACCATATATTTT
>TRBV6-5|few|15|TRBD1|TRBJ2-5
CASSPTTGGPETQYF
TGTGCCAGCAGTCCGACTACAGGGGGCCCAGAGACCCAGTACTTC
>TRBV4-3|-|17|TRBD2|TRBJ2-7
CASSQGTGTSGSYEQYF
TGCGCCAGCAGCCAAGGTACCGGGACTAGCGGCTCCTACGAGCAGTACTTC
>TRBV30|-|16|TRBD2|TRBJ2-5
CAWSTGGLAGKETQYF
TGTGCCTGGAGTACCGGGGGACTAGCGGGAAAAGAGACCCAGTACTTC
>TRBV27|-|15|-|TRBJ1-1
CASSKLTEGNTEAFF
TGTGCCAGCAGTAAGCTGACGGAGGGGAACACTGAAGCTTTCTTT
>TRBV6-6|-|15|-|TRBJ2-7
CASQPRDGGEYEQYF
TGTGCCAGCCAACCCCGGGATGGAGGGGAGTACGAGCAGTACTTC
>TRBV7-9|few|15|TRBD1|TRBJ1-1
CASSSNRGTDTEAFF
TGTGCCAGCAGCTCTAACAGGGGTACGGACACTGAAGCTTTCTTT
>TRBV19|-|15|-|TRBJ2-1
CASKGRAFDYNEQFF
TGTGCCAGTAAGGGCAGGGCCTTTGACTACAATGAGCAGTTCTTC
>TRBV19|-|14|-|TRBJ1-1
CASSTGRQNTEAFF
TGTGCCAGTAGTACGGGTCGGCAGAACACTGAAGCTTTCTTT
>TRBV14|once|18|TRBD1|TRBJ2-3
CASSQRIAGTGQPDTQYF
TGTGCCAGCAGCCAAAGGATCGCCGGGACAGGGCAACCAGATACGCAGTATTTT
>TRBV27|-|16|-|TRBJ1-6
CASSLSTTPTDSPLHF
TGTGCCAGCAGTTTATCGACAACACCGACAGATTCACCCCTCCACTTT
>TRBV27|-|16|TRBD1|TRBJ2-1
CAGSVYVGQVYNEQFF
TGTGCCGGCAGTGTTTACGTGGGACAGGTTTACAATGAGCAGTTCTTC
>TRBV28|-|14|TRBD1|TRBJ1-2
CASSVQGWDYGYTF
TGTGCCAGCAGTGTACAGGGGTGGGACTATGGCTACACCTTC
>TRBV29-1|few|13|-|TRBJ1-4
CSVEVSTNEKLFF
TGCAGCGTTGAAGTCTCAACTAATGAAAAACTGTTTTTT
>TRBV5-4|few|17|TRBD2|TRBJ2-1
CASSLAGTGGPNNEQFF
TGTGCCAGCAGCTTGGCCGGAACGGGAGGGCCGAACAATGAGCAGTTCTTC
>TRBV10-2|-|12|-|TRBJ2-3
CASSELGDTQYF
TGCGCCAGCAGTGAGCTAGGAGATACGCAGTATTTT
>TRBV7-2|-|15|TRBD1|TRBJ2-3
CASSAGTGGTDTQYF
TGTGCCAGCAGCGCCGGGACAGGGGGCACAGATACGCAGTATTTT
>TRBV27|-|15|TRBD2|TRBJ2-3
CASSLTSGSTDTQYF
TGTGCCAGCAGTTTGACTAGCGGGAGCACAGATACGCAGTATTTT
>TRBV27|-|15|TRBD2|TRBJ2-7
CASRPSGRTTYEQYF
TGTGCCAGCAGGCCCAGCGGGAGGACCACCTACGAGCAGTACTTC
>TRBV4-1|few|17|TRBD2|TRBJ2-1
CASRMFQLAGGTDEQFF
TGCGCCAGCAGGATGTTCCAACTAGCGGGGGGGACGGATGAGCAGTTCTTC
>TRBV27|-|15|-|TRBJ1-5
CASRPGAGGNQPQHF
TGTGCCAGCCGTCCAGGGGCCGGGGGCAATCAGCCCCAGCATTTT